The clone carrying this T cell receptor beta chain was counted only a few times. The target antigen is unknown. This entry comes from a study of T cell responses to AZD1222 COVID-19 vaccine. Whole-study results and caveats: Donors skewed white British and female; clonal diversity was possibly underestimated.

Sequencing was performed with immunoSEQ multiplex PCR; in TCRdb, only in-frame clones are kept and a portion is missing. The sample consists of just over 80,000 clones, over 80% of them appearing once. This specimen was peripheral blood, taken on day 0 of AZD1222 vaccination. This receptor was taken from an adult in good health.

DNA for the CDR3: TGTGCCAGCAAGATCAATGGCTACACCTTC. Its translation is CASKINGYTF. V gene TRBV6-6 combines with J gene TRBJ1-2, with no clear D. Germline V CDR1 and CDR2: MNHNY, SVGAGI (reference sequence). Trimming pared 7 bases from V and 6 bases from J, leaving 6 bases between. The CDR3 is 10 residues long.